This T cell receptor (beta chain) was sequenced for a study of blood T cells in healthy people across ages. Study outcomes and limitations: Whereas aged donors had fewer naive CD4+ cells, long-lived donors had more of them and higher diversity. Across samples, TCR beta diversity tracked strongly with naive T cell percentage.

PCR was performed a second time for roughly 7 to 11 cycles using a sample-barcoded 5' primer and a J-beta primer mix. Unique molecular identifiers of 12 random nucleotides labeled each cDNA. TCRdb processed the 5' RACE reads anew with MiXCR; each CDR3 protein has one entry. The sample has a few hundred thousand distinct CDR3 sequences; 25% to 30% are singletons. CDR1 and CDR2 (germline): MGHDK, SYGVNS. V was shortened by 2 bases and J by 3 bases, with 13 bases between the two germline ends. This CDR3 is 15 amino acids long. Each donor gave ten milliliters of peripheral blood. Points on this clonotype: Its target is not known.

V is TRBV25-1 and J is TRBJ2-5, with D tentatively TRBD2 (6 bases). Sequenced material: blood. This sequence originates from a woman aged 65 to 85 in good health. CDR3 bases: TGTGCCAGCAGTGAAAGTGGACGGAGGGAAGAGACCCAGTACTTC. Its protein is CASSESGRREETQYF.